The rows below give T cell receptor beta chains drawn from one sample of a study of T-cell reconstitution after alpha-beta-depleted transplantation in children. TCRdb redid the calling of the PCR reads with MiXCR, one entry per CDR3 protein. Here the sample spans around 600,000 distinct CDR3 sequences, approximately 15% being singletons. The source material was PBMCs from the stem cell graft donor, sampled from the stem cell graft. These receptors originate from a human donor who donated a stem cell graft to a child with acute myeloid leukemia. CDR3s include the opening cysteine and the closing phenylalanine or tryptophan.

TRBJ1-4 | TRBV7-2 | CASRYMATNEKLFF
TRBJ1-1 | TRBV7-9 | CASSNRGDTEAFF
TRBJ2-3 | TRBV20-1 | CSARIRPAAGDTQYF
TRBJ2-1 | TRBV7-3 | CASSLQSGHYNNEQFF
TRBJ1-2 | TRBV7-2 | CASSLQGGVLGYTF
TRBJ2-1 | TRBV6-5 | CASSLSSDEQFF
TRBJ2-1 | TRBV6-6 | CASTYHGNEQFF
TRBJ2-1 | TRBV20-1 | CSARDWLAGSYNEQFF
TRBJ2-5 | TRBV7-7 | CASSLGQGKTQYF
TRBJ2-5 | TRBV20-1 | CSARLTSGRGETQYF
TRBJ2-5 | TRBV7-9 | CASSFGTAETQYF
TRBJ2-7 | TRBV12-3/TRBV12-4 | CASSLITGGVYEQYF
TRBJ2-7 | TRBV12-3/TRBV12-4 | CASTWGVRNYEQYF
TRBJ2-2 | TRBV24-1 | CATSPGWETGELFF
TRBJ2-7 | TRBV20-1 | CSAREGPVERLAGIIYEQYF
TRBJ1-5 | TRBV13 | CASSLGDRGQPQHF
TRBJ1-2 | TRBV12-3/TRBV12-4 | CASSLKRTGDGYTF
TRBJ2-1 | TRBV11-2 | CASSQNNNEQFF
TRBJ2-3 | TRBV9 | CASSAYLGRVGDTQYF
TRBJ2-1 | TRBV6-1 | CASTPGQGGNNEQFF
TRBJ2-7 | TRBV5-1 | CASSLTGGRGSSEQYF
TRBJ2-1 | TRBV5-1 | CASSLGLETWDEQFF
TRBJ1-1 | TRBV11-2 | CASSLVGTGGNTEAFF
TRBJ2-7 | TRBV2 | CASSEGGQERF
TRBJ2-1 | TRBV20-1 | CSAYRYNEQFF
TRBJ1-5 | TRBV20-1 | CSALGGRYSNQPQHF
TRBJ1-2 | TRBV7-9 | CASTRTGGGYTF
TRBJ1-3 | TRBV5-1 | CASSSSTGVGNTIYF
TRBJ1-5 | TRBV4-1 | CASSRPGEQPQHF
TRBJ1-6 | TRBV20-1 | CSAMPGQFSSYNSPLHF
TRBJ2-7 | TRBV7-2 | CASSNSLGGYEQYF
TRBJ2-7 | TRBV20-1 | CSAPQGGLNEQYF
TRBJ2-3 | TRBV4-3 | CASSLLRERGPDTQYF
TRBJ2-1 | TRBV5-1 | CASSLVVGFYNEQFF
TRBJ1-5 | TRBV12-3/TRBV12-4 | CASSQDISNQPQHF
TRBJ2-7 | TRBV24-1 | CATSDTGSTYEQYF
TRBJ2-7 | TRBV7-2 | CASSPSGGQGIYEQYF
TRBJ2-1 | TRBV10-3 | CAISEFAGIVVF
TRBJ1-3 | TRBV20-1 | CSARDDRGHGNTIYF
TRBJ2-5 | TRBV29-1 | CSFRRDQETQYF
TRBJ1-2 | TRBV10-3 | CAIRQDRAGGGYTF
TRBJ1-1 | TRBV5-4 | CASSRSGQGRTEAFF
TRBJ1-1 | TRBV6-5 | CASSYGIGPGVNTEAFF
TRBJ1-5 | TRBV7-2 | CASSTYSGTDHQPQHF
TRBJ2-7 | TRBV7-2 | CASSLVSSSYEQYF
TRBJ2-3 | TRBV12-3/TRBV12-4 | CASSDSGVGDTQYF
TRBJ2-1 | TRBV7-2 | CASSLELGVYNEQFF
TRBJ2-7 | TRBV4-3 | CASSQDRGGSYEQYF
TRBJ2-2 | TRBV12-3/TRBV12-4 | CASSLILAGGPNTGELFF
TRBJ1-6 | TRBV12-3/TRBV12-4 | CASSFLEVAALHF
TRBJ2-7 | TRBV12-3/TRBV12-4 | CASSFGRKYEQYF
TRBJ2-7 | TRBV20-1 | CSGATSGDDYEQYF
TRBJ2-3 | TRBV9 | CASSTRTSGVTDTQYF
TRBJ2-1 | TRBV2 | CATSPLLAGGNNEQFF
TRBJ2-5 | TRBV28 | CASSLGDLLAGGSRETQYF
TRBJ1-4 | TRBV6-2/TRBV6-3 | CASRATGGHEKLFF
TRBJ2-3 | TRBV5-1 | CVPADTQYF
TRBJ1-3 | TRBV20-1 | CSARATGAEGNTIYF
TRBJ1-1 | TRBV10-3 | CAISKGQGSPDTEAFF
TRBJ2-1 | TRBV20-1 | CSATYYNEQFF